The present T cell receptor (beta chain) was sequenced within a study of T cell clones after liver transplantation. About the study: A pre-transplant mixed lymphocyte reaction with TCRbeta sequencing defined graft-donor-reactive clones followed in post-transplant blood.

A word on this clone: Its antigen remains unidentified.

Using immunoSEQ multiplex PCR, the repertoire was profiled, and TCRdb retains in-frame clones only, with some absent. Of some 59,000 clones listed, about 64% are singletons. Whole-study findings and limits: Circulating graft-donor-reactive CD4 TCRbeta sequences fell significantly post-transplant in 5 of 8 subjects.

The trim removed 6 bases at V and 9 bases at J, leaving 6 bases unmatched. The CDR3 spans 14 residues. The germline V gene encodes CDR1 SGHAT and CDR2 FQNNGV. The sequence derives from a human donor who received a liver transplant. The chain couples TRBV11-2 to TRBJ1-6, with 9 bases lining up with TRBD1. Sequencing used CD4+ T cells from blood, obtained before liver transplant. The DNA for the CDR3 is TGTGCCAGCAGGGAACAGGGGGCAGGTTCACCCCTCCACTTT. Residues: CASREQGAGSPLHF.